The 5 T cell receptor beta chains in this list originate from one sample, sequenced in a study of blood T cells in healthy people across ages. The authors ran a second PCR of about 7 to 12 cycles using a sample-barcoded 5' primer and a J-beta primer mix. One entry per CDR3 protein, called by TCRdb with MiXCR from the 5' RACE reads. The table lists over 1,500,000 distinct CDR3 sequences, approximately 50% of them singletons. Source material: blood. The receptors stem from a woman between 35 and 50 years old in good health.

This rearrangement joins TRBV20-1 to TRBJ1-5; D is perhaps TRBD1 (5 bases). The CDR3 totals 15 residues. Trimming removed 7 bases from V and 2 bases from J, with 18 bases in between. Germline values: CDR1 DFQATT, CDR2 SNEGSKA (reference sequence). The CDR3 loop reads CSVSQGFVRNQPQHF. CDR3 coding DNA: TGCAGTGTAAGCCAGGGTTTTGTACGCAATCAGCCCCAGCATTTT.

This rearrangement joins TRBV6-6 to TRBJ2-3, with D possibly matching TRBD2 (7 bases). The CDR3 contains 16 residues. The germline V gene has CDR1 MNHNY and CDR2 SVGAGI (reference sequence). V lost 5 bases and J lost 0, with 15 bases in between. The CDR3 DNA is TGTGCCAGCAGTCGGGGAGGGGGGGTTAGCACAGATACGCAGTATTTT. Protein: CASSRGGGVSTDTQYF.

V is TRBV18 and J is TRBJ2-4; 10 nucleotides agree with TRBD1. The junction had 5 bases not matched to a gene; V was cut back by 3 bases and J by 6 bases. The CDR3 covers 15 residues. Germline CDR1 KGHSH, CDR2 LQKENI. The CDR3 loop is CASSPSTGGLNIQYF. CDR3 bases: TGTGCCAGCTCACCCTCGACAGGGGGCCTAAACATTCAGTACTTC.

The CDR3 reads CASNPPGPSSSFDEQFF. The CDR3 DNA reads as TGTGCCAGCAACCCTCCAGGCCCTAGCTCGTCTTTCGATGAGCAGTTCTTC. V is TRBV3-1 and J is TRBJ2-1; D may be TRBD2 (5 bases). The CDR3 is 17 residues long. V was trimmed by 7 bases and J by 8 bases, leaving 27 bases between them. Germline V CDR1 and CDR2: LGHDT, YNNKEL (reference sequence).

Of note for this clonotype: At one of its ends the junction is not consistent with the germline gene, which may arise from a read error. This chain connects TRBV28 to TRBJ2-3; maybe TRBD2 (7 bases). In germline, CDR1 is MDHEN, CDR2 SYDVKM. CDR3 length: 18 amino acids. CDR3 protein: CASRTRWGGRFPTDTQYF. The CDR3 DNA is TGTGCTAGCAGAACGAGATGGGGGGGCCGTTTCCCCACAGATACGCAGTATTTT.